This TCR beta chain comes out of a study of blood T cell repertoires in COVID-19. Study context: Sample material is recorded as cDNA or gDNA derived from T cells, B-cell-depleted T cells, or PBMCs.

The germline V gene has CDR1 KGHSH and CDR2 LQKENI. With V trimmed by 6 bases and J by 3 bases, 8 bases remained unmatched. CDR3 length equals 15 residues. TCRdb's copy holds only in-frame clones and misses some; the assay was immunoSEQ multiplex PCR. The sample holds about 200,000 clones, around 90% seen once. The rearrangement joins TRBV18 to TRBJ1-5; 7 bases are shared with TRBD1. Input material: PBMCs or T cells enriched from blood (not recorded which). The origin of this receptor is a woman aged 18-35 years who had recovered from COVID-19. CDR3 sequence (DNA): TGTGCCAGCTCGCGCGATGGGACAGCCAATCAGCCCCAGCATTTT. The encoded protein is CASSRDGTANQPQHF.